Listed below are T cell receptor beta chains from one sample, sequenced in a study of graft-versus-host responses after intestinal transplantation. The assay was immunoSEQ multiplex PCR, and TCRdb's table has in-frame clones only and misses some. The table lists 130,000 or so clones, 90% to 95% of them singletons. For these TCRs, the target antigens are not known. The starting material was unstimulated CD4+ T cells sorted from spleen or lymph node cells, obtained before intestinal transplant. These receptors all stem from a human donor who received an intestinal transplant. The CDR3 runs from the conserved cysteine through the conserved F or W. The D gene is left open where the match is weak. Only some rows state a clone size, as once, few, many or a class for expanded clones.

>TRBV7-6|TRBD1|TRBJ2-7|NA|15
TGTGCCAGCAGTGATGCTTACAGGGGAATAGACGAGCAGTACTTC
CASSDAYRGIDEQYF
>TRBV13|NA|TRBJ2-7|NA|16
TGTGCCAGCAGCTTAGGCCACGGACAACATGGGACAAAGCAGTACTTC
CASSLGHGQHGTKQYF
>TRBV18|NA|TRBJ1-4|NA|16
TGTGCCAGCTCCCGAGAGGCCACCGGAGGGGGTGAAAAACTGTTTTTT
CASSREATGGGEKLFF
>TRBV5-1|TRBD1|TRBJ1-2|once|14
TGCGCCAGCAGCTCCACAGGGGGCTCCTATGGCTACACCTTC
CASSSTGGSYGYTF
>TRBV4-1|NA|TRBJ2-3|NA|16
TGCGCCAGCAGCCAAGATGGGACGCCGGGCAGAGATACGCAGTATTTT
CASSQDGTPGRDTQYF
>TRBV2|NA|TRBJ1-1|NA|15
TGTGCCAGCAGTGCGAGGACAAGACTGAACACTGAAGCTTTCTTT
CASSARTRLNTEAFF
>TRBV15|TRBD1|TRBJ1-5|NA|15
TGTGCCACCAGCAGAGATCCGGGACAGAATCAGCCCCAGCATTTT
CATSRDPGQNQPQHF
>TRBV15|NA|TRBJ1-4|NA|12
TGTGCCACCGGGGGGGTTGGTGAAAAACTGTTTTTT
CATGGVGEKLFF
>TRBV30|NA|TRBJ1-1|NA|11
TGTGCCTGGAGTGGGGTCACTGAAGCTTTCTTT
CAWSGVTEAFF
>TRBV6-1|TRBD1|TRBJ1-2|NA|17
TGTGCCAGCAGTGCGATCTTCCGGACAGGGGCTAACTATGGCTACACCTTC
CASSAIFRTGANYGYTF
>TRBV5-1|NA|TRBJ2-5|NA|14
TGCGCCAGCAGCTTGGATACAGGTCAAGAGACTCAGTACTTC
CASSLDTGQETQYF
>TRBV5-4|TRBD2|TRBJ2-3|NA|16
TGTGCCAGCAGCTTGATAAGCGGGGGTGGCACAGATACGCAGTATTTT
CASSLISGGGTDTQYF
>TRBV9|TRBD2|TRBJ2-3|NA|13
TGTGCCGCTAGCGGGGGACCCCCAGATACGCAGTATTTT
CAASGGPPDTQYF
>TRBV7-8|NA|TRBJ1-5|NA|17
TGTGCCAGCAGCTCCTCCGAGGCAGGGCAACGGAATCAGCCCCAGCATTTT
CASSSSEAGQRNQPQHF
>TRBV6-5|NA|TRBJ1-2|NA|13
TGTGCCAGCAGTAACAGGGCTAACTATGGCTACACCTTC
CASSNRANYGYTF
>TRBV10-2|TRBD1|TRBJ1-4|NA|15
TGCGCCAGCAGTGGCAGGGGGCGGGATAATGAAAAACTGTTTTTT
CASSGRGRDNEKLFF
>TRBV29-1|NA|TRBJ1-6|NA|13
TGCAGCGTTGCGGCAGGGGTGGCTTCACCCCTCCACTTT
CSVAAGVASPLHF
>TRBV6-1|NA|TRBJ1-2|NA|13
TGTGCCAGCCAAGAATCGGCGCGTTATGGCTACACCTTC
CASQESARYGYTF
>TRBV18|NA|TRBJ1-1|NA|14
TGTGCCAGCTCACCACAGGGAATGAACACTGAAGCTTTCTTT
CASSPQGMNTEAFF
>TRBV7-2|NA|TRBJ1-5|NA|13
TGTGCCAGCAGCCCCAGGGTGGATCAGCCCCAGCATTTT
CASSPRVDQPQHF